One sample yielded the 6 T cell receptor beta chains listed below, sequenced in a study of identical twins. A single record per CDR3 protein comes from TCRdb applying MiXCR to the 5' RACE reads. The table records 400,000 to 650,000 distinct CDR3 sequences, approximately 22% of them present only once. The same sample was also used in a study of T cells expressing NK-cell markers.

What was sequenced was CD4+ T cells sorted from blood. The receptor source for this set is a woman aged 18-35 years in good health.

This clonotype was counted once. The J gene is TRBJ2-1, the V gene TRBV2; 7 nucleotides agree with TRBD2. The length of the CDR3 is 16 residues. Germline CDR1 and CDR2: SNHLY and FYNNEI. V was clipped by 6 bases and J by 8 bases; unmatched bases: 16. CDR3 DNA sequence: TGTGCCAGCAGAAAGGGGCCGGGGGGTCTCGAGTATGAGCAGTTCTTC. Protein product: CASRKGPGGLEYEQFF.

V usage is TRBV30 and J usage is TRBJ1-5; no clear D. The V end was cut by 0 bases, the J end by 7 bases, with 10 bases between. This CDR3 has 13 amino acids. Germline assignment: CDR1 GTSNPN and CDR2 SVGIG (reference sequence). The CDR3 loop is CAWSVRLQQPQHF. CDR3 coding DNA: TGTGCCTGGAGTGTACGACTGCAACAGCCCCAGCATTTT.

The CDR3 loop is CASTPRRGPWGTDTQYF. The DNA of the CDR3 is TGTGCCAGCACCCCCAGGAGGGGACCTTGGGGGACAGATACGCAGTATTTT. The chain is built from TRBV6-2 or TRBV6-3 and TRBJ2-3, with D perhaps matching TRBD2 (6 bases). V gave up 7 bases and J gave up 3 bases, with 23 bases separating them. Germline loops: CDR1 MNHEY, CDR2 SVGEGT. The CDR3 contains 17 residues.

This clonotype came up a few times. The chain is built from TRBV6-1 and TRBJ2-2; D gene ambiguous. Germline assignment: CDR1 MNHNS and CDR2 SASEGT. The V gene lost 5 bases and the J gene lost 7 bases, with 14 bases spanning the gap. The CDR3 contains 14 residues. The CDR3 loop reads CASSPKDAGGELFF. CDR3 nucleotides: TGTGCCAGCAGTCCAAAGGACGCAGGCGGGGAGCTGTTTTTT.

This sequence joins TRBV20-1 and TRBJ2-7, with D perhaps matching TRBD2 (6 bases). Trimming took 3 bases from V and 1 from J, leaving 13 bases between them. The CDR3 length is 14 residues. Germline V gene data show CDR1 as DFQATT and CDR2 as SNEGSKA (reference sequence). CDR3 protein: CSARTGDFSYEQYF. CDR3 bases: TGCAGTGCTAGGACTGGGGACTTTTCCTACGAGCAGTACTTC.

For this clonotype: One end of the junction does not line up with germline, which may come from a read error. J is TRBJ2-7 and V is TRBV7-2; 14 bases match TRBD2. Germline V gene data show CDR1 as SGHTA and CDR2 as FQGNSA. This CDR3 is built from 13 residues. The CDR3 loop reads CASSLRLAGGWHF. The DNA for the CDR3 is TGTGCCAGCAGCTTAAGACTAGCGGGAGGGTGGCACTTC.